This T cell receptor (beta chain) was obtained from a study of cytomegalovirus exposure and HLA in healthy donors. Study-level results: In a later analysis, several top co-occurrence clusters appeared linked to parvovirus B19, influenza, CMV and Epstein-Barr virus.

In the case of this clone: The antigen remains unidentified.

V shed 4 bases, J shed 8 bases, and the junction held 3 bases outside the gene matches. Germline CDR1 is KGHSH and CDR2 is LQKENI. The CDR3 is 13 residues long. The PCR was carried out with 60 Vbeta primers and 13 Jbeta primers. Clones were sequenced by immunoSEQ multiplex PCR, and TCRdb holds only the in-frame ones, with some missing. In the table there are some 140,000 clones, 80% of which are singletons. Sequenced sample: PBMCs. V usage is TRBV18 and J usage is TRBJ1-2; TRBD1 matches at 11 bases. This clonotype was sampled from a man aged 25-40 years in good health. The CDR3: CASSRTGGKGYTF. CDR3 DNA sequence: TGTGCCAGCTCACGGACAGGGGGCAAAGGCTACACCTTC.